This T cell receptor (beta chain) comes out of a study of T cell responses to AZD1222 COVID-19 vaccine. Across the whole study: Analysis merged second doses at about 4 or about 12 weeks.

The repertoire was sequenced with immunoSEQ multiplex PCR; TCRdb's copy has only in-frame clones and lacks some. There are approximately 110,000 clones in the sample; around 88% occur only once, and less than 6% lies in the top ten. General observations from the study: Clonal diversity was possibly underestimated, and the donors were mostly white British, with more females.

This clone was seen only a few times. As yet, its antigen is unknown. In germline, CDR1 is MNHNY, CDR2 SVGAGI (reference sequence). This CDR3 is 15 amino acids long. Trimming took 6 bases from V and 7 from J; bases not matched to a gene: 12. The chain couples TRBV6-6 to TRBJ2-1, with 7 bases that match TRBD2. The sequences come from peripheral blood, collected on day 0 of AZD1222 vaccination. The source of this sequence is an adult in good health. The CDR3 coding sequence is TGTGCCAGCAGAACAAGCCCGTCGGGGGGAAATGAGCAGTTCTTC. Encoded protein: CASRTSPSGGNEQFF.